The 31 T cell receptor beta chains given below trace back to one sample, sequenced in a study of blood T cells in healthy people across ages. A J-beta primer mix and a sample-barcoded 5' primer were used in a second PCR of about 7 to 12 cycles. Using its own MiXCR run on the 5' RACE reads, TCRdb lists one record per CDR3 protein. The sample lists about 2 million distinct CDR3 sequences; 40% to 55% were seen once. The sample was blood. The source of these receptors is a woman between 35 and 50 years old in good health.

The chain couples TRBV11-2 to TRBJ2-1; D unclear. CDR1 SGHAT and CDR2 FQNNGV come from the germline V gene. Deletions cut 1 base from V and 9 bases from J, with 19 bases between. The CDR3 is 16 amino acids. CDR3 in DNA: TGTGCCAGCAGCTTAGTTCAGTCAACATTAAGTGGTGAGCAGTTCTTC. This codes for CASSLVQSTLSGEQFF.

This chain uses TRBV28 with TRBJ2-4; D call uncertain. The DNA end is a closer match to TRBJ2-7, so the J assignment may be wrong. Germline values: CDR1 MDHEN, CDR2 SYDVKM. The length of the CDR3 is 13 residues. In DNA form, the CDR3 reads TGTGCCAGCAACGCCTTTGGAGCCTACGAGCAGTACTTC. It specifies CASNAFGAYEQYF.

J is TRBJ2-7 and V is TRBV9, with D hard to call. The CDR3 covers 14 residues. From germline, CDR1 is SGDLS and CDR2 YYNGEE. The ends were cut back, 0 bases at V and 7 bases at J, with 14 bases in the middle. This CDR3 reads CASSVEDGYNEQYF. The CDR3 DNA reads TGTGCCAGCAGCGTAGAGGACGGCTACAATGAGCAGTACTTC.

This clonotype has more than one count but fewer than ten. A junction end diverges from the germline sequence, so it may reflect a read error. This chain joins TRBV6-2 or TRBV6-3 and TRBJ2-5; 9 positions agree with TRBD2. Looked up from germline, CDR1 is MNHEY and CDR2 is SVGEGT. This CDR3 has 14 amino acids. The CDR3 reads CASRSGGTQETQYF. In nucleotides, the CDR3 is TGCGCCAGCAGAAGCGGGGGGACTCAAGAGACCCAGTACTTC.

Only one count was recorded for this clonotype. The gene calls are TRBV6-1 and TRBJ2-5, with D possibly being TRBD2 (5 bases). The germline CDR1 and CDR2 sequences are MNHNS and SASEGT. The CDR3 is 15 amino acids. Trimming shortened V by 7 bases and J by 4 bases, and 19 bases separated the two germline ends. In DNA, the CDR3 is TGTGCCAGCAAACCTCGCGCCATCGCGGGAGAGACCCAGTACTTC. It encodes CASKPRAIAGETQYF.

The CDR3 here is CASFGGLNTEAFF. The CDR3 bases are TGTGCCAGCTTCGGAGGGTTGAACACTGAAGCTTTCTTT. The chain recombines TRBV2 with TRBJ1-1; D uncertain. Germline values: CDR1 SNHLY, CDR2 FYNNEI. Between the trimmed V and J ends, which lost 8 bases and 0 bases, there was a span of 10 bases. The CDR3 length is 13 residues.

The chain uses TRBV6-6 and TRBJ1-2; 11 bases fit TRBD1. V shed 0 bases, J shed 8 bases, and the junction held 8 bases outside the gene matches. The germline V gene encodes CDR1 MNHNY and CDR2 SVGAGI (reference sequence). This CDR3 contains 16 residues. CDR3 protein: CASSYSLGTGGSGYTF. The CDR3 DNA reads TGTGCCAGCAGTTACTCGCTAGGGACAGGGGGAAGCGGCTACACCTTC.

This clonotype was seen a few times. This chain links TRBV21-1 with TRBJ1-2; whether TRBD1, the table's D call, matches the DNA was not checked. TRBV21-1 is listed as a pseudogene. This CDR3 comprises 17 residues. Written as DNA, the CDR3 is TGTGCCAGCAGTCTCATACTGCCGGGACAGGGGGCGAATGGCTACACCTTC. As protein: CASSLILPGQGANGYTF.

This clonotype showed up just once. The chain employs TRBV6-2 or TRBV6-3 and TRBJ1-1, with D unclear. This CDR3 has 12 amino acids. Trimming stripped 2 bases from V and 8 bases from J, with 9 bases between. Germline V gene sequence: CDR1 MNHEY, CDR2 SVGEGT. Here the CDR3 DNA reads TGTGCCAGCAGTTACGGAGTCGGGGAAGCTTTCTTT. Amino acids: CASSYGVGEAFF.

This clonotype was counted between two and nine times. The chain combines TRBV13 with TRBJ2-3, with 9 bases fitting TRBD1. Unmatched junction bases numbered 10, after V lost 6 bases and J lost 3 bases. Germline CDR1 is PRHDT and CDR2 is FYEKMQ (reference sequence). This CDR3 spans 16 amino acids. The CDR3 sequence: CASSPTGGAKTDTQYF. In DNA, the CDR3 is TGTGCCAGCAGTCCAACAGGGGGCGCGAAAACAGATACGCAGTATTTT. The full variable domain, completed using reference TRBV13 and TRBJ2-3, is AAGVIQSPRHLIKEKRETATLKCYPIPRHDTVYWYQQGPGQDPQFLISFYEKMQSDKGSIPDRFSAQQFSDYHSELNMSSLELGDSALYFCASSPTGGAKTDTQYFGPGTRLTVL.

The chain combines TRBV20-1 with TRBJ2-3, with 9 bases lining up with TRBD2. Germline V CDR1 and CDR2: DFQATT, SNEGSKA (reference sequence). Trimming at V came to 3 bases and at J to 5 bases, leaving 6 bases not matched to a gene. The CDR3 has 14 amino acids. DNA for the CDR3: TGCAGTGCTAGGGGACTAGCTCCTAGAGATACGCAGTATTTT. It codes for CSARGLAPRDTQYF.

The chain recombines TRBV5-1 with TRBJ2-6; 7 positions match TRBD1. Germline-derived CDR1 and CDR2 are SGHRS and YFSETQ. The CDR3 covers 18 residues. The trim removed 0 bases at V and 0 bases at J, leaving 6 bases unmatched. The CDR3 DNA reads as TGCGCCAGCAGCTTGGTTACAGGGGCGAGCTCTGGGGCCAACGTCCTGACTTTC. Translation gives CASSLVTGASSGANVLTF. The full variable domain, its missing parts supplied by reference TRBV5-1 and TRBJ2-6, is KAGVTQTPRYLIKTRGQQVTLSCSPISGHRSVSWYQQTPGQGLQFLFEYFSETQRNKGNFPGRFSGRQFSNSRSEMNVSTLELGDSALYLCASSLVTGASSGANVLTFGAGSRLTVL.

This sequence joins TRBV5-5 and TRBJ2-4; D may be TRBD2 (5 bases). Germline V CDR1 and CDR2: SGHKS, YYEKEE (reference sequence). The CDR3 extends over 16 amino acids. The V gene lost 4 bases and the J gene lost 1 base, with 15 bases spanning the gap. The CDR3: CASSPDSRGAKNIQYF. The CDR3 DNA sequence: TGTGCCAGCAGCCCGGACTCCCGTGGGGCCAAAAACATTCAGTACTTC.

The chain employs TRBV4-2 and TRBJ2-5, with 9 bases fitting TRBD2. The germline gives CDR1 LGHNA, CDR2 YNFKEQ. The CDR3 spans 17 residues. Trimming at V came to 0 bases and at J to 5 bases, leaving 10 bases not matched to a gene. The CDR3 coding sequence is TGTGCCAGCAGCCAAGATTATAGGCGGGGGGGCCCGGAGACCCAGTACTTC. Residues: CASSQDYRRGGPETQYF.

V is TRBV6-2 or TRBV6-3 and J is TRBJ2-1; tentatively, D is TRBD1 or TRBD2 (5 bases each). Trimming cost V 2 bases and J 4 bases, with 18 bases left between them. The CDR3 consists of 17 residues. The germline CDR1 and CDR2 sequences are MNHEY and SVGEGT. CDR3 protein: CASSYPEGRGPYNEQFF. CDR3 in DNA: TGTGCCAGCAGTTACCCTGAGGGTCGGGGACCGTACAATGAGCAGTTCTTC.

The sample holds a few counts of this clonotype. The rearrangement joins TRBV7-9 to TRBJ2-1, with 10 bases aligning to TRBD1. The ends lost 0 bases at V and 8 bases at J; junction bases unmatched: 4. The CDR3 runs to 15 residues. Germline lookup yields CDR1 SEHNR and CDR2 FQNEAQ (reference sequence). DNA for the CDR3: TGTGCCAGCAGCTTAGCCGGGACAGGGGTACATGAGCAGTTCTTC. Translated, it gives CASSLAGTGVHEQFF.

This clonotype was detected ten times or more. CDR3 sequence: CASSQEGRGSTDTQYF. CDR3 coding DNA: TGCGCCAGCAGCCAAGAGGGGCGGGGGTCCACAGATACGCAGTATTTT. The rearrangement uses TRBV4-1 and TRBJ2-3; TRBD2 matches at 7 bases. Per the germline V gene, CDR1 is MGHRA and CDR2 is YSYEKL. The CDR3 extends over 16 amino acids. The trim removed 0 bases at V and 2 bases at J, leaving 5 bases unmatched.

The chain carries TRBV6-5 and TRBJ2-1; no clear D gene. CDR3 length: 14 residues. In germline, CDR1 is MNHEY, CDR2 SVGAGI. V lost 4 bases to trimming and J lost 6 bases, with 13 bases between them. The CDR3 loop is CASSSTAPSNEQFF. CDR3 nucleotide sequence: TGTGCCAGCAGTTCCACGGCCCCAAGCAATGAGCAGTTCTTC.

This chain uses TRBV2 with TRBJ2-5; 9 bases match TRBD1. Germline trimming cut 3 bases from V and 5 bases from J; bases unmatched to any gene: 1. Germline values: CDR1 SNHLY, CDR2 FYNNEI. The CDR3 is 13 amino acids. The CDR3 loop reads CASSDGQGETQYF. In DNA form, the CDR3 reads TGTGCCAGCAGTGATGGACAGGGGGAGACCCAGTACTTC.

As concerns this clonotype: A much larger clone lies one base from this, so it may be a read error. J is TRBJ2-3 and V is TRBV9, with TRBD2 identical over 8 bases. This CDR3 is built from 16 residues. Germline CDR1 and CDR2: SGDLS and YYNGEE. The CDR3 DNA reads TGTGCCTGCAGCACCTTGACTAGCGTTCTCGGAGATACGCAGTATTTT. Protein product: CACSTLTSVLGDTQYF.

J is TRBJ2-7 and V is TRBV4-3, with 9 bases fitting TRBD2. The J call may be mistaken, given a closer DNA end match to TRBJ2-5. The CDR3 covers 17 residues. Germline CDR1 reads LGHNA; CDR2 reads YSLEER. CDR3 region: CASSQDYYAGGPETQYF. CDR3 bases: TGCGCCAGCAGCCAAGATTATTACGCGGGGGGGCCTGAGACCCAGTACTTC.

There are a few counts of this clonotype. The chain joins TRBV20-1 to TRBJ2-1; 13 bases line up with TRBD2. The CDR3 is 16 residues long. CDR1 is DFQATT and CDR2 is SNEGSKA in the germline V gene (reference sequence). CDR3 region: CRSDRTSGGPSDEQFF. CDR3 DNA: TGCAGAAGCGATCGGACTAGCGGGGGCCCCTCGGATGAGCAGTTCTTC.

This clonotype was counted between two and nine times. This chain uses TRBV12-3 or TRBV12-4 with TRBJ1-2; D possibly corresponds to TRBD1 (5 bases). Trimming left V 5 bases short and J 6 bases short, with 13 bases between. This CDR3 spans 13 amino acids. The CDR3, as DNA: TGTGCCAGCAGTAGGAGGGACGGTGATGGCTACACCTTC. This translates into CASSRRDGDGYTF.

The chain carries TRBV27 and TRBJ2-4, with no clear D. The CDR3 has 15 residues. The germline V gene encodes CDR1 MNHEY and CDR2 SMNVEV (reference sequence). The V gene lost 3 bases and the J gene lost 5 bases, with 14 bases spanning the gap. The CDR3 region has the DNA TGTGCCAGCAGTTTCAATCTCCAACGAGAAAACATTCAGTACTTC. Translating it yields CASSFNLQRENIQYF.

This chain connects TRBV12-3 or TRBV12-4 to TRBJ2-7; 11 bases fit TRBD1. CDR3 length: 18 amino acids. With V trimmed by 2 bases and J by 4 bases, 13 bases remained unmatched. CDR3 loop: CASSLTPTGTGGGYEQYF. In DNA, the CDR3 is TGTGCCAGCAGTTTAACCCCAACGGGGACAGGGGGAGGATACGAGCAGTACTTC.

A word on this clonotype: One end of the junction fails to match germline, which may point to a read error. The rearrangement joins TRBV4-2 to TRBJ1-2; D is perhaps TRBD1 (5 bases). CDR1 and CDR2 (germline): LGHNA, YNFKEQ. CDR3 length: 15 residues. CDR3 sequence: CASSQAGLENYGHTF. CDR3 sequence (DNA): TGTGCCAGCAGCCAAGCAGGGTTGGAGAACTATGGCCACACCTTC.

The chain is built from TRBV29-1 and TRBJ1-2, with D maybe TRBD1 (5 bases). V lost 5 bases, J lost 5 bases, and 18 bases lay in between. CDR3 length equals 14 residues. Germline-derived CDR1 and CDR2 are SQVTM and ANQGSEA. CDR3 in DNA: TGCAGCGTTCTAGGGGACCGGGGGTTATATGGCTACACCTTC. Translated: CSVLGDRGLYGYTF.

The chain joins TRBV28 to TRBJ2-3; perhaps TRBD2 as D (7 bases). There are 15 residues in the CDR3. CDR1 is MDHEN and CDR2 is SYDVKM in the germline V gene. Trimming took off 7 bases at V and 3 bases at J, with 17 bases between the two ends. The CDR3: CASIPRGLPTDTQYF. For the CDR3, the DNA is TGTGCCAGCATACCGCGGGGGCTCCCAACAGATACGCAGTATTTT.

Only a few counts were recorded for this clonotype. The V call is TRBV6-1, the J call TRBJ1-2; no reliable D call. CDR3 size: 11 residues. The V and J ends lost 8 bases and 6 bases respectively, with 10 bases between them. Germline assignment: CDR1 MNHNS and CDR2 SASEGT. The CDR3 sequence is CASERTDGYTF. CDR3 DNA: TGTGCCAGCGAAAGGACGGATGGCTACACCTTC.

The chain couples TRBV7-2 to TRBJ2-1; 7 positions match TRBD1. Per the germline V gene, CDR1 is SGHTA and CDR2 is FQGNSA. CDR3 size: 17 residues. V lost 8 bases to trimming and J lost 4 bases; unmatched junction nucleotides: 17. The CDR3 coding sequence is TGTGCCAGCGGCCCGAGGGAGACAGGGTTGGGATACAATGAGCAGTTCTTC. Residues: CASGPRETGLGYNEQFF.

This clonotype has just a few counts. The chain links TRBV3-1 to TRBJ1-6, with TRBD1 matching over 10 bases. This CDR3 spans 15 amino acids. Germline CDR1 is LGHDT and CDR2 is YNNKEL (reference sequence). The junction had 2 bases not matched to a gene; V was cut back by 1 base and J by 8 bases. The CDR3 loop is CASSQGGTGDSPLHF. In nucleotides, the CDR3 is TGTGCCAGCAGCCAAGGAGGGACAGGGGATTCACCCCTCCACTTT.